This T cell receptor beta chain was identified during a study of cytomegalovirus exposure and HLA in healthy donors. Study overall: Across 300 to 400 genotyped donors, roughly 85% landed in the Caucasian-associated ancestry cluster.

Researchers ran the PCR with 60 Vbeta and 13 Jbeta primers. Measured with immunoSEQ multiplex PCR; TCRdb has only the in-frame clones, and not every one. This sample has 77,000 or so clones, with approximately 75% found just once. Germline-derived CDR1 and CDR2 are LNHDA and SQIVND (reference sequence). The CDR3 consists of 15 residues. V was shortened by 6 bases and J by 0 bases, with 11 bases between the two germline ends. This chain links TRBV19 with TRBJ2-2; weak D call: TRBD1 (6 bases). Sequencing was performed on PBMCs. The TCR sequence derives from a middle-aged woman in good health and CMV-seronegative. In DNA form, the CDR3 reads TGTGCCAGTAGAACAGGGCTATCGAACACCGGGGAGCTGTTTTTT. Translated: CASRTGLSNTGELFF.